The clone carrying this TCR beta chain was seen a handful of times. Its cognate antigen is unknown. CDR3 length: 15 residues. Germline loops: CDR1 SGHTS, CDR2 YDEGEE. V was pared by 2 bases and J by 8 bases, with 7 bases of the junction left unmatched. This sample was taken from a study of CD8 T cells in ankylosing spondylitis. Study-wide results and caveats: Clones linked with disease were CD8+ and fairly uncommon in the peripheral blood. It was reported that disease-linked clones were significantly enriched in matched ankylosing spondylitis synovial fluid. It appeared that ankylosing spondylitis blood was characterized by a TCR beta motif of 8 or 9 highly homologous variants.

Quantitative 5'-RACE with molecular barcodes produced the TCR beta libraries. TCRdb used MiXCR to reprocess the 5' RACE reads, holding one entry per CDR3 protein. Here the sample spans more than 150,000 distinct CDR3 sequences, 10% to 15% being singletons. J is TRBJ2-1 and V is TRBV5-8; 10 positions match TRBD2. This clonotype was sampled from a female donor with ankylosing spondylitis or in good health (not recorded which). Material for sequencing was blood, either unsorted or a sorted T cell fraction (not recorded which). Written as DNA, the CDR3 is TGTGCCAGCAGCTTCCAGGGACTAGCGCGCTATGAGCAGTTCTTC. This encodes CASSFQGLARYEQFF.